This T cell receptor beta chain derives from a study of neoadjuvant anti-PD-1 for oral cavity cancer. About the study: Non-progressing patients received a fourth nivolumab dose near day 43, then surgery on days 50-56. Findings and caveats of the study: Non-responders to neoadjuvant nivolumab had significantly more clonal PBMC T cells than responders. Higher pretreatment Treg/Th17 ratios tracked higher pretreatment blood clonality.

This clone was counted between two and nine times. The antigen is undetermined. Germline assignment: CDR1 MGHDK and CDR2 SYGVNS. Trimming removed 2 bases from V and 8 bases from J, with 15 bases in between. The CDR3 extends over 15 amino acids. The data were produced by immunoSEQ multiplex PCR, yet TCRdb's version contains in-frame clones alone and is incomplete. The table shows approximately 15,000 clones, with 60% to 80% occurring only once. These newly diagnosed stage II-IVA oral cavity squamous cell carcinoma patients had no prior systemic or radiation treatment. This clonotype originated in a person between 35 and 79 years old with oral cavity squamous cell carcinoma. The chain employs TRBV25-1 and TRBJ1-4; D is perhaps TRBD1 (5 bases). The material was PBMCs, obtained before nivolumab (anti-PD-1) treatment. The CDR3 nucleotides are TGTGCCAGCAGTGAACTCTTGCGTCCAGGGGAAAAACTGTTTTTT. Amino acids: CASSELLRPGEKLFF. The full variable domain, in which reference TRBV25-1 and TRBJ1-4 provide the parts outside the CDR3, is EADIYQTPRYLVIGTGKKITLECSQTMGHDKMYWYQQDPGMELHLIHYSYGVNSTEKGDLSSESTVSRIRTEHFPLTLESARPSHTSQYLCASSELLRPGEKLFFGSGTQLSVL.